This T cell receptor beta chain stems from a study of OX40 agonist ivuxolimab in advanced cancers. Across the study: The diagnoses of dose-escalation patients were hepatocellular carcinoma, melanoma, renal cell or head and neck cancer. Eligibility rules accepted prior anti-PD-1, anti-PD-L1 or anti-CTLA-4 therapy, and 40% had some.

Method: immunoSEQ multiplex PCR; TCRdb's copy keeps in-frame clones and lacks some. The repertoire has nearly 85,000 clones, 65% to 90% of them found once; the top ten carry roughly 2%. Study observations and caveats: Clonal expansion by week 6 occurred in CD4+ and CD8+ blood T cells (at 0.1 to 3.0 mg/kg).

This CDR3 contains 15 residues. CDR1 is MDHEN and CDR2 is SYDVKM in the germline V gene. J gave up 3 bases and V 6 bases, and 8 bases lay outside the gene matches. As to this clone: Its antigen is currently unknown.

The sample in question was CD4+ or CD8+ T cells sorted from blood, obtained in a trial of the OX40 agonist ivuxolimab. The sequence came from an adult with an advanced solid tumor such as melanoma, head and neck, liver or kidney cancer. This chain uses TRBV28 with TRBJ2-1; 7 bases align to TRBD2. As DNA, the CDR3 is TGTGCCAGCAGGTCGGGGGGATTGGACTACAATGAGCAGTTCTTC. Translation gives CASRSGGLDYNEQFF.